This T cell receptor beta chain was identified during a study of T cells in women clearing cervical HPV infection. Of note for this clone: The CDR3 is cut off 3 residues early in the read; its end comes from the germline J gene.

Here immunoSEQ multiplex PCR was the method, and the copy in TCRdb shows in-frame clones only, minus some. Recorded for this sample: about 40,000 clones. The CDR3 covers 17 residues. Trimming left V 4 bases short and J 2 bases short, with 18 bases between. Germline CDR1 is KGHSY and CDR2 is FQNENV. The source is a woman between 18 and 70 years old with a cervical HPV16 infection that either progressed to CIN3+ or cleared (not recorded which). The chain combines TRBV16 with TRBJ1-5, with a possible D match to TRBD1 (5 bases). The sample comprised blood buffy coat. Incomplete CDR3 DNA: TGTGCCAGCAGCCTCCCATTAGGGACTCTGGGCAATCAGCCC. As protein: CASSLPLGTLGNQP. The full CDR3 protein is CASSLPLGTLGNQPQHF.